This T cell receptor (beta chain) was identified in a study of CD8 T cells in ankylosing spondylitis (dated by TCRdb to the late 2010s). With regard to the full study: The study profiled T cell receptor beta repertoires in healthy donors and ankylosing spondylitis patients to find disease-linked TCR variants. Samples of peripheral blood were taken, and for ankylosing spondylitis patients, synovial fluid was collected as well. The full study cohort comprised approximately 23 ankylosing spondylitis patients and around 100 healthy donors. Here is what the overall study found, with its caveats: The disease-linked clones showed a CD8+ phenotype and occurred at relatively low frequencies in peripheral blood. A TCR beta motif of several highly homologous amino acid variants appeared characteristic of blood from ankylosing spondylitis patients. Some of the motif variants had been reported before in the synovial fluid and blood of reactive arthritis patients, a finding that suggests common disease-initiation mechanisms. According to the report, matched synovial fluid samples from ankylosing spondylitis patients were significantly enriched for the disease-linked clones.

Details on this clonotype: This receptor's antigen is unknown. A much larger clonotype is one base distant, so this may be a read error.

Reads for this sample came from an Illumina HiSeq 2500. Quantitative 5'-RACE with molecular barcodes was used to prepare TCR beta libraries. Concerning the study's data processing: Disease-linked TCR variants were identified with a new computational method built on a probabilistic model of VDJ rearrangement. TCRdb passed the public sequencing reads through fastp at Q25 and MiXCR, retaining productive beta sequences. For every CDR3 protein sequence, its rows merge into one entry that carries the most common genes and DNA. Here the V and J calls rest on TCRdb's processing, not on the authors' analysis. Recorded for this sample are under 400,000 distinct CDR3 sequences; about 9.9% of them occurred a single time. The ten top clones hold about a tenth of the sample. Including the terminal cysteine and phenylalanine, the CDR3 comprises 13 residues. The retained sequence is limited to the CDR3, 39 bases, with the frame set at the first base. Trimming removed 1 base from V and 11 bases from J, leaving 15 bases between the germline ends. CDR1 SGHKS and CDR2 YYEKEE are derived from the germline V gene (reference sequence).

The clonotype comes from a female donor with ankylosing spondylitis or in good health (not recorded which). The sequenced material came from blood, either unsorted or a sorted T cell fraction (not recorded which). The chain joins TRBV5-5 to TRBJ1-1; a weak D assignment points to TRBD1 (6 bases agree). The CDR3 protein: CASSLPGTRSAFF. The sequenced DNA: TGTGCCAGCAGCTTGCCCGGGACACGTTCGGCTTTCTTT.